The 9 T cell receptor beta chains below were found in one sample sequenced in a study of shared T cell receptors in the human thymus. Some clones are missing from TCRdb's copy, which holds only in-frame ones; the method was immunoSEQ multiplex PCR. The data hold about 660,000 clones, with about 87% observed a single time. The same sample was also used in a study of human thymus T cells.

The sequenced sample was thymocytes. The receptors originated from a boy in the first two years of life with a congenital heart defect.

V gene TRBV12-5 combines with J gene TRBJ2-1; TRBD2 matches at 7 bases. Per germline, CDR1 LGHNT and CDR2 FRNRAP. Trimming removed 0 bases from V and 7 bases from J; junction bases left unmatched: 24. CDR3 length: 21 amino acids. CDR3 nucleotides: TGTGCTAGTGGTTTGGTACGGGAAGTACAGCGCGGGAGTCCGGGTTGGAATGAGCAGTTCTTC. Protein: CASGLVREVQRGSPGWNEQFF.

The J gene is TRBJ1-1, the V gene TRBV14, with TRBD1 as a possible D gene (5 bases). Germline loops: CDR1 SGHDN, CDR2 FVKESK. This CDR3 is built from 14 residues. Trimming pared 4 bases from V and 0 bases from J, leaving 9 bases between. The CDR3 reads CASSRRGVNTEAFF. CDR3 coding DNA: TGTGCCAGCAGCCGGCGGGGGGTGAACACTGAAGCTTTCTTT.

The chain uses TRBV15 and TRBJ1-1; TRBD1 might be the D (6 bases). The V end was cut by 4 bases, the J end by 4 bases, with 13 bases between. CDR1 and CDR2 from the germline V gene are LNHNV and YYDKDF (reference sequence). This CDR3 comprises 14 residues. CDR3 protein: CATSKITGPTEAFF. The CDR3 nucleotides read TGTGCCACCAGCAAAATTACAGGGCCCACTGAAGCTTTCTTT.

This clone has just one count. V gene TRBV20-1 combines with J gene TRBJ2-1; 7 bases fit TRBD2. CDR1 is DFQATT, CDR2 SNEGSKA, per germline (reference sequence). This CDR3 spans 10 amino acids. V shed 4 bases, J shed 11 bases, and the junction held 2 bases outside the gene matches. The CDR3 DNA reads as TGCAGTGCTAAGGGACTACAGCAGTTCTTC. Residues: CSAKGLQQFF.

This clone occurred once. V usage is TRBV9 and J usage is TRBJ1-3; no firm D call. The CDR3 length is 15 residues. With 4 bases removed from V and 5 bases from J, the gap between germline ends came to 16 bases. The germline gives CDR1 SGDLS, CDR2 YYNGEE. CDR3 sequence (DNA): TGTGCCAGCAGCCCGTCCCAAATCCTAAGAAACACCATATATTTT. Protein: CASSPSQILRNTIYF.

The V and J genes are TRBV30 and TRBJ1-5; 8 nucleotides line up with TRBD1. Germline V gene sequence: CDR1 GTSNPN, CDR2 SVGIG (reference sequence). V dropped 7 bases and J dropped 3; count of bases not matched to a gene: 8. There are 14 residues in the CDR3. CDR3 coding DNA: TGTGCCTTTGGACAGGGAGGGTTCAATCAGCCCCAGCATTTT. Translating gives CAFGQGGFNQPQHF.

The V and J genes are TRBV27 and TRBJ2-7, with D hard to call. This CDR3 spans 15 amino acids. From germline, CDR1 is MNHEY and CDR2 SMNVEV (reference sequence). Trimming removed 3 bases from V and 3 bases from J, with 15 bases in between. CDR3 in DNA: TGTGCCAGCAGTTTCAGGATGGTCCCGGTCTACGAGCAGTACTTC. Amino acids: CASSFRMVPVYEQYF.

J is TRBJ2-5 and V is TRBV5-1; TRBD2 matches at 7 bases. CDR1 and CDR2 from the germline V gene are SGHRS and YFSETQ. The CDR3 extends over 16 amino acids. Trimming cost V 1 base and J 3 bases; bases outside gene matches: 9. The CDR3 nucleotides read TGCGCCAGCAGCTTGTCCTCTCGGGAGGTAGAAGAGACCCAGTACTTC. It specifies CASSLSSREVEETQYF.

The chain carries TRBV6-1 and TRBJ2-5; D is unclear. The CDR3 runs 11 residues. Per the germline V gene, CDR1 is MNHNS and CDR2 is SASEGT. Trimming stripped 4 bases from V and 4 bases from J, with 4 bases between. In nucleotides, the CDR3 is TGTGCCAGCAGTGCAGGAGAGACCCAGTACTTC. It translates to CASSAGETQYF.